This is a list of T cell receptor beta chains from one sample in a study of PD-1 blockade in mismatch repair-deficient tumors. The repertoire was sequenced with immunoSEQ multiplex PCR; TCRdb's copy has only in-frame clones and lacks some. The data show some 130,000 clones, with 85% to 90% seen just once and 12% held by the top ten. This specimen was peripheral blood, taken approximately 72 weeks after starting pembrolizumab. All receptors come from an adult with mismatch repair-deficient cancer. The CDR3 runs from the conserved cysteine through the conserved F or W. A D gene is named only where the DNA matches it firmly. Size is stated for part of the rows, as once, few or many counts, or as a class when the clone is expanded.

>TRBV4-3|TRBD2|TRBJ2-3|-
CASSHTSADTQYF
TGCGCCAGCAGCCATACTAGCGCAGATACGCAGTATTTT
>TRBV25-1|-|TRBJ2-7|-
CASSDPTGGPRNEQYF
TGTGCCAGCAGTGACCCCACGGGGGGCCCTCGAAACGAGCAGTACTTC
>TRBV30|-|TRBJ2-5|-
CAWSPSAETQYF
TGTGCCTGGAGTCCAAGCGCGGAGACCCAGTACTTC
>TRBV12-5|-|TRBJ2-1|-
CASGLDRNEQFF
TGTGCTAGTGGCTTAGATAGGAATGAGCAGTTCTTC
>TRBV7-8|-|TRBJ2-7|-
CATRGGTYEQYF
TGTGCCACGAGGGGGGGCACCTACGAGCAGTACTTC
>TRBV19|TRBD1|TRBJ2-7|once
CASSPQGAIYEQYF
TGTGCCAGTAGCCCACAGGGGGCGATTTACGAGCAGTACTTC
>TRBV25-1|-|TRBJ2-5|-
CASSESTGAGRETQYF
TGTGCCAGCAGTGAATCAACCGGGGCAGGGAGGGAGACCCAGTACTTC
>TRBV15|TRBD2|TRBJ2-1|few
CATSRDGPSGSVFF
TGTGCCACCAGCAGAGATGGACCTAGCGGGAGTGTCTTCTTC
>TRBV29-1|-|TRBJ2-1|-
CSGAREASVDEQFF
TGCAGCGGTGCCCGTGAGGCTAGCGTCGATGAGCAGTTCTTC
>TRBV7-6|-|TRBJ2-1|-
CASSLDGSSYNEQFF
TGTGCCAGCAGCTTAGACGGGAGCTCCTACAATGAGCAGTTCTTC
>TRBV11-2|-|TRBJ1-5|-
CASSLVDDQPQHF
TGTGCCAGCAGCTTAGTAGATGATCAGCCCCAGCATTTT
>TRBV28|-|TRBJ1-5|-
CASSPHLTGLAQHF
TGTGCCAGCAGTCCTCACCTGACAGGTTTGGCCCAGCATTTT
>TRBV7-9|TRBD1|TRBJ1-1|-
CASSPAGTGVTAAFF
TGTGCCAGCAGCCCAGCCGGGACAGGGGTTACTGCAGCTTTCTTT
>TRBV28|-|TRBJ2-1|-
CASKTLGPGGNEQFF
TGTGCCAGCAAAACTCTAGGGCCCGGGGGTAATGAGCAGTTCTTC
>TRBV30|-|TRBJ1-1|-
CAWSGGTMNTEAFF
TGTGCCTGGAGCGGGGGCACCATGAACACTGAAGCTTTCTTT
>TRBV6-6|TRBD2|TRBJ2-7|once
CASSYGVGGSSYEQYF
TGTGCCAGCAGTTACGGGGTGGGGGGGAGCTCCTACGAGCAGTACTTC
>TRBV7-8|-|TRBJ2-3|-
CASSLLGTTDTQYF
TGTGCCAGCAGCTTACTAGGTACAACAGATACGCAGTATTTT
>TRBV12-5|-|TRBJ2-1|-
CASGLGLGNEQFF
TGTGCTAGTGGTTTGGGACTAGGCAATGAGCAGTTCTTC
>TRBV29-1|TRBD2|TRBJ2-3|once
CSVEYSGRSTDTQYF
TGCAGCGTTGAATACAGCGGGAGGAGCACAGATACGCAGTATTTT
>TRBV2|-|TRBJ1-4|few
CASSREKLFF
TGTGCCAGCAGTAGAGAAAAACTGTTTTTT
>TRBV30|TRBD1|TRBJ1-5|once
CAWTPGQGINQPQHF
TGTGCCTGGACCCCAGGACAGGGTATCAATCAGCCCCAGCATTTT
>TRBV19|-|TRBJ2-2|once
CASSIRREVTGELFF
TGTGCCAGTAGTATACGAAGGGAGGTCACCGGGGAGCTGTTTTTT
>TRBV4-1|-|TRBJ2-1|few
CASSHSRSGEQFF
TGCGCCAGCAGCCATTCTCGGTCGGGAGAGCAGTTCTTC
>TRBV28|-|TRBJ1-1|once
CASSYPGGTEAFF
TGTGCCAGCAGTTACCCGGGGGGCACTGAAGCTTTCTTT
>TRBV7-6|-|TRBJ2-5|-
CASSLVWTAKETQYF
TGTGCCAGCAGCTTAGTATGGACAGCTAAAGAGACCCAGTACTTC
>TRBV5-4|-|TRBJ1-1|-
CASSLATGNTEAFF
TGTGCCAGCAGCTTGGCCACCGGGAACACTGAAGCTTTCTTT
>TRBV14|-|TRBJ2-1|-
CASSQDYNEQFF
TGTGCCAGCAGCCAAGATTATAATGAGCAGTTCTTC
>TRBV7-9|-|TRBJ2-7|-
CASSVIGAYEQYF
TGTGCCAGCAGCGTAATAGGGGCCTACGAGCAGTACTTC
>TRBV6-6|TRBD2|TRBJ2-7|-
CASSLAGFSYEQYF
TGTGCCAGCAGTCTAGCGGGGTTCTCCTACGAGCAGTACTTC
>TRBV6-1|TRBD1|TRBJ1-1|-
CASRGTGGGSEAFF
TGTGCCAGCAGGGGGACAGGGGGCGGCTCTGAAGCTTTCTTT
>TRBV27|-|TRBJ2-1|-
CASSPRQELSYNEQFF
TGTGCCAGCAGTCCCCGACAGGAGCTCTCCTACAATGAGCAGTTCTTC
>TRBV5-1|-|TRBJ2-1|-
CASSLADVGSYNEQFF
TGCGCCAGCAGCTTGGCCGATGTGGGTTCCTACAATGAGCAGTTCTTC
>TRBV29-1|-|TRBJ2-5|-
CSVELVRPVTQETQYF
TGCAGCGTTGAGTTAGTCCGACCGGTTACCCAAGAGACCCAGTACTTC
>TRBV29-1|-|TRBJ2-1|-
CSVELRGTYNEQFF
TGCAGCGTTGAACTCCGGGGAACCTACAATGAGCAGTTCTTC
>TRBV5-8|TRBD2|TRBJ2-7|-
CASSWGLARAIFVNEQYF
TGTGCCAGCAGCTGGGGACTAGCGAGAGCCATATTTGTAAACGAGCAGTACTTC
>TRBV11-2|TRBD2|TRBJ2-7|-
CASSFRTSRDEQYF
TGTGCCAGCAGCTTCCGGACTAGCAGAGACGAGCAGTACTTC
>TRBV27|-|TRBJ1-2|-
CASSYFPWSSDGYTF
TGTGCCAGCAGTTATTTCCCCTGGAGTTCGGATGGCTACACCTTC
>TRBV6-6|-|TRBJ2-2|few
CATRTGRNTGELFF
TGTGCCACCCGAACTGGGCGGAACACCGGGGAGCTGTTTTTT
>TRBV11-1|TRBD2|TRBJ2-3|-
CASSLARERGTDTQYF
TGTGCCAGCAGCCTTGCGCGGGAGAGGGGCACAGATACGCAGTATTTT
>TRBV5-1|TRBD1|TRBJ2-7|once
CASSVGDSHEQYF
TGCGCCAGCAGCGTGGGGGACAGCCACGAGCAGTACTTC
>TRBV6-6|-|TRBJ2-7|-
CASKPGLRYEQYF
TGTGCCAGCAAGCCGGGACTCCGCTACGAGCAGTACTTC
>TRBV9|TRBD1|TRBJ2-3|-
CASRVGQGDITDTQYF
TGTGCCAGCAGAGTCGGGCAGGGGGATATCACAGATACGCAGTATTTT
>TRBV29-1|TRBD2|TRBJ2-7|few
CSVRLAPYEQYF
TGCAGCGTTAGACTAGCCCCCTACGAGCAGTACTTC
>TRBV30|-|TRBJ2-7|-
CAWSRGSSYEQYF
TGTGCCTGGTCAAGGGGGAGCTCCTACGAGCAGTACTTC
>TRBV4-2|-|TRBJ2-7|-
CASSQGRGLGRIYEQYF
TGTGCCAGCAGCCAAGGCCGAGGGCTCGGTCGTATATACGAGCAGTACTTC
>TRBV27|TRBD1|TRBJ1-5|-
CASSLTGGNQPQHF
TGTGCCAGCAGTCTGACAGGGGGCAATCAGCCCCAGCATTTT
>TRBV19|-|TRBJ1-4|-
CASIGGTARGNEKLFF
TGTGCCAGTATTGGCGGTACGGCGCGGGGTAATGAAAAACTGTTTTTT
>TRBV15|-|TRBJ2-7|-
CATQAGRSYEQYF
TGTGCCACCCAGGCTGGCAGATCCTACGAGCAGTACTTC
>TRBV5-6|-|TRBJ2-3|-
CASSAGPTDTQYF
TGTGCCAGCAGTGCTGGACCCACAGATACGCAGTATTTT
>TRBV6-4|-|TRBJ2-1|-
CASSDLTRDEQFF
TGTGCCAGCAGTGACTTAACCCGGGATGAGCAGTTCTTC
>TRBV15|TRBD1|TRBJ2-4|once
CATTDDLGQGRHIQYF
TGTGCCACCACCGATGACCTGGGACAGGGTAGACACATTCAGTACTTC
>TRBV30|-|TRBJ1-2|-
CAWSVRVHRANYGYTF
TGTGCCTGGAGTGTACGGGTTCATAGAGCTAACTATGGCTACACCTTC
>TRBV15|TRBD1|TRBJ2-2|-
CATSTNEGQVNTGELFF
TGTGCCACCTCGACTAACGAGGGACAGGTGAACACCGGGGAGCTGTTTTTT
>TRBV29-1|-|TRBJ2-2|-
CSVIKVEAPGELFF
TGCAGCGTTATTAAAGTGGAAGCTCCCGGGGAGCTGTTTTTT
>TRBV27|TRBD2|TRBJ2-7|-
CASSGTSAAYEQYF
TGTGCCAGCAGTGGGACTAGCGCCGCCTACGAGCAGTACTTC
>TRBV5-1|TRBD2|TRBJ2-3|-
CASSWGLAGNTDTQYF
TGCGCCAGCAGCTGGGGACTAGCGGGAAACACAGATACGCAGTATTTT
>TRBV21-1|-|TRBJ2-7|-
CASSKMGGKQYF
TGTGCCAGCAGCAAAATGGGGGGTAAGCAGTACTTC